These 23 T cell receptor beta chains originate from one sample sequenced in a study of blood T cell repertoires in COVID-19. Measured with immunoSEQ multiplex PCR; TCRdb has only the in-frame clones, and not every one. The sample lists some 65,000 clones; around 86% were seen once. The sample comprised peripheral blood. These receptors all come from a man aged 35 to 55 with COVID-19, enrolled during active disease.

The genes are TRBV2 and TRBJ2-3, with TRBD2 identical over 12 bases. CDR1 is SNHLY and CDR2 is FYNNEI in the germline V gene. Trimming removed 6 bases from V and 3 bases from J; junction bases left unmatched: 1. The length of the CDR3 is 14 residues. The DNA for the CDR3 is TGTGCCAGCAGGCTAGCGGGGGGGACAGATACGCAGTATTTT. Translated, it gives CASRLAGGTDTQYF.

The genes are TRBV2 and TRBJ2-1, with D possibly being TRBD1 (5 bases). V lost 2 bases, J lost 0 bases, and 8 bases lay in between. Germline V gives CDR1 SNHLY, CDR2 FYNNEI. This CDR3 is built from 15 residues. The CDR3 sequence: CASSEFGASYNEQFF. CDR3 nucleotides: TGTGCCAGCAGTGAATTTGGGGCCTCCTACAATGAGCAGTTCTTC.

This clone has at least ten counts. The chain employs TRBV3-1 (or the pseudogene TRBV3-2) and TRBJ2-1, with a weak D call TRBD2 (5 bases). CDR1 and CDR2 (germline): LGHDT, YNNKEL (reference sequence). V lost 4 bases to trimming and J lost 3 bases, with 16 bases between them. There are 16 residues in the CDR3. CDR3 sequence: CASSPNPGNIYNEQFF. CDR3 nucleotides: TGTGCCAGCAGCCCGAACCCGGGGAATATCTACAATGAGCAGTTCTTC.

The genes are TRBV28 and TRBJ2-7, with D possibly matching TRBD2 (5 bases). Per the germline V gene, CDR1 is MDHEN and CDR2 is SYDVKM. Trimming stripped 7 bases from V and 1 base from J, with 14 bases between. The CDR3 totals 14 residues. The CDR3 sequence: CASTDLANSYEQYF. The CDR3 DNA sequence: TGTGCCAGCACGGACTTGGCAAATTCCTACGAGCAGTACTTC.

This clone was found once. The chain combines TRBV14 with TRBJ1-4, with 7 bases that match TRBD1. Per germline, CDR1 SGHDN and CDR2 FVKESK. V lost 4 bases and J lost 14; bases outside the gene matches: 10. The CDR3 has 13 amino acids. CDR3 in DNA: TGTGCCAGCAGCCTAGAAGGGGGCGCGGCGCTGTTTTTT. It encodes CASSLEGGAALFF.

The chain couples TRBV19 to TRBJ2-7, with D possibly matching TRBD1 (7 bases). The CDR3 is 14 amino acids. V shed 3 bases and J shed 3 bases, with 12 bases lying between them. Germline values: CDR1 LNHDA, CDR2 SQIVND (reference sequence). The CDR3 sequence is CASSIQGGNYEQYF. The CDR3, as DNA: TGTGCCAGTAGTATTCAGGGGGGTAACTACGAGCAGTACTTC.

J is TRBJ2-3 and V is TRBV4-2; 10 positions agree with TRBD1. The CDR3 is 15 residues long. V gave up 4 bases and J gave up 2 bases; unmatched junction bases: 3. Germline V gene data show CDR1 as LGHNA and CDR2 as YNFKEQ. For the CDR3, the DNA is TGTGCCAGCAGCCTAGGACAGGGGGACACAGATACGCAGTATTTT. Encoded protein: CASSLGQGDTDTQYF.

The CDR3 DNA reads as TGTGCCAGCAGCTTAGCAGCGGGGCGCACAGATACGCAGTATTTT. Translated, it gives CASSLAAGRTDTQYF. The J gene is TRBJ2-3, the V gene TRBV11-3; 7 nucleotides agree with TRBD2. Germline V gene data show CDR1 as SGHNT and CDR2 as YENEEA. CDR3 length equals 15 residues. Trimming cost V 1 base and J 1 base; bases outside gene matches: 2.

This rearrangement joins TRBV28 to TRBJ2-7; D is possibly TRBD2 (5 bases). The CDR3 loop spans 11 amino acids. Germline CDR1 and CDR2: MDHEN and SYDVKM. Deletions cut 3 bases from V and 6 bases from J, with 6 bases between. CDR3 nucleotides: TGTGCCAGCAGTTTTCGGGGCGAGCAGTACTTC. Translation: CASSFRGEQYF.

V usage is TRBV6-5 and J usage is TRBJ1-5; D perhaps matches TRBD1 (6 bases). Germline V CDR1 and CDR2: MNHEY, SVGAGI. Trimming left V 6 bases short and J 2 bases short, with 14 bases between. This CDR3 is 15 amino acids long. The CDR3 sequence: CASRVQGGGNQPQHF. DNA of the CDR3: TGTGCCAGCAGGGTACAGGGCGGCGGCAATCAGCCCCAGCATTTT.

V gene TRBV28 combines with J gene TRBJ2-5, with no clear D. Germline V CDR1 and CDR2: MDHEN, SYDVKM. The CDR3 consists of 10 residues. V lost 8 bases and J lost 5, with 6 bases in between. This CDR3 reads CASSGETQYF. The CDR3 DNA reads as TGTGCCAGCTCCGGGGAGACCCAGTACTTC.

The chain joins TRBV6-5 to TRBJ2-7, with 9 bases identical to TRBD1. Per germline, CDR1 MNHEY and CDR2 SVGAGI. This CDR3 comprises 15 residues. The junction had 4 bases not matched to a gene; V was cut back by 0 bases and J by 4 bases. This CDR3 reads CASSYSMGQGYEQYF. The CDR3, as DNA: TGTGCCAGCAGTTACTCGATGGGACAGGGTTACGAGCAGTACTTC.

This clone was detected a few times. This chain uses TRBV27 with TRBJ1-5; 11 bases align to TRBD1. The germline gives CDR1 MNHEY, CDR2 SMNVEV (reference sequence). Germline trimming cut 4 bases from V and 6 bases from J; bases unmatched to any gene: 2. The CDR3 runs to 14 residues. CDR3 in amino acids: CASSWDRGGQPQHF. The CDR3 DNA follows: TGTGCCAGCAGTTGGGACAGGGGGGGTCAGCCCCAGCATTTT.

The chain uses TRBV11-3 and TRBJ2-1, with 7 bases that match TRBD2. In germline, CDR1 is SGHNT, CDR2 YENEEA. The CDR3 totals 15 residues. The V and J ends lost 2 bases and 4 bases, in that order; junction bases with no gene match: 5. The CDR3 bases are TGTGCCAGCAGCTTAAGTGGGACTACATACAATGAGCAGTTCTTC. Its protein product is CASSLSGTTYNEQFF. The complete variable domain, with remaining parts taken from reference TRBV11-3 and TRBJ2-1, reads EAGVVQSPRYKIIEKKQPVAFWCNPISGHNTLYWYLQNLGQGPELLIRYENEEAVDDSQLPKDRFSAERLKGVDSTLKIQPAELGDSAVYLCASSLSGTTYNEQFFGPGTRLTVL.

The CDR3 DNA follows: TGTGCTGGCGGGACAGTGCCATCCTACGAGCAGTACTTC. Its protein product is CAGGTVPSYEQYF. The V and J genes are TRBV2 and TRBJ2-7, with D maybe TRBD1 (7 bases). In germline, CDR1 is SNHLY, CDR2 FYNNEI. The CDR3 totals 13 residues.

The chain links TRBV5-1 to TRBJ2-5, with 8 bases aligning to TRBD2. Germline V gene sequence: CDR1 SGHRS, CDR2 YFSETQ. There are 15 residues in the CDR3. The junction had 9 bases not matched to a gene; V was cut back by 3 bases and J by 5 bases. The CDR3 protein is CASSSIRGGRETQYF. CDR3 sequence (DNA): TGCGCCAGCAGCTCCATCCGGGGGGGCCGGGAGACCCAGTACTTC.

The chain couples TRBV6-5 to TRBJ2-7, with 8 bases fitting TRBD1. J was trimmed by 3 bases and V by 7 bases; bases with no gene match: 5. CDR1 is MNHEY and CDR2 is SVGAGI in the germline V gene. This CDR3 is 13 amino acids long. CDR3 nucleotides: TGTGCCAGCATTCAACAGGGGGGCTACGAGCAGTACTTC. Its translation is CASIQQGGYEQYF.

The chain joins TRBV5-1 to TRBJ2-1, with D perhaps matching TRBD2 (5 bases). V lost 8 bases, J lost 4 bases, and 13 bases lay in between. CDR3 length equals 13 residues. Germline V lookup: CDR1 SGHRS, CDR2 YFSETQ. CDR3 residues: CASKPGSYNEQFF. DNA for the CDR3: TGCGCCAGTAAACCGGGATCTTACAATGAGCAGTTCTTC. The whole variable domain, filled in from reference TRBV5-1 and TRBJ2-1, reads KAGVTQTPRYLIKTRGQQVTLSCSPISGHRSVSWYQQTPGQGLQFLFEYFSETQRNKGNFPGRFSGRQFSNSRSEMNVSTLELGDSALYLCASKPGSYNEQFFGPGTRLTVL.

This clone has more than one count but fewer than ten. This chain uses TRBV5-1 with TRBJ2-1; 7 bases map to TRBD1. Germline V gene sequence: CDR1 SGHRS, CDR2 YFSETQ. V shed 4 bases and J 3 bases; nucleotides not matched to a gene: 4. The CDR3 sequence is 14 residues long. CDR3 region: CASSHGDSYNEQFF. CDR3 DNA: TGCGCCAGCAGCCACGGGGACAGCTACAATGAGCAGTTCTTC.

The rearrangement links TRBV10-3 to TRBJ1-2; 7 bases fit TRBD1. Trimming at V came to 10 bases and at J to 0 bases, leaving 8 bases not matched to a gene. The CDR3 contains 14 residues. Per germline, CDR1 ENHRY and CDR2 SYGVKD. The CDR3 region has the DNA TGTGCCACCAGGGAACAGGGGTCTAACTATGGCTACACCTTC. Translated, it gives CATREQGSNYGYTF.

The rearrangement joins TRBV5-6 to TRBJ1-1; 9 nucleotides line up with TRBD1. CDR1 is SGHDT, CDR2 YYEEEE, per germline. The V segment lost 4 bases and the J segment 4 bases; nucleotides outside the gene matches: 14. The CDR3 has 17 residues. In nucleotides, the CDR3 is TGTGCCAGCAGCATGACAGGGGGTCTGTGGATGTCCACTGAAGCTTTCTTT. This translates into CASSMTGGLWMSTEAFF. The full variable domain, with the rest looked up from reference TRBV5-6 and TRBJ1-1, is DAGVTQSPTHLIKTRGQQVTLRCSPKSGHDTVSWYQQALGQGPQFIFQYYEEEERQRGNFPDRFSGHQFPNYSSELNVNALLLGDSALYLCASSMTGGLWMSTEAFFGQGTRLTVV.

This chain links TRBV5-4 with TRBJ1-4; 7 positions agree with TRBD1. Germline V gene data show CDR1 as SGHNT and CDR2 as YYREEE (reference sequence). The CDR3 contains 15 residues. Trimming took 4 bases from V and 8 from J; bases not matched to a gene: 11. CDR3 in amino acids: CASSKQGRPEEKLFF. CDR3 nucleotide sequence: TGTGCCAGCAGCAAACAGGGGCGACCTGAGGAAAAACTGTTTTTT.

CDR3 region: CASSPSDRGPLHF. The CDR3 DNA sequence: TGTGCCAGCAGTCCGTCGGACAGGGGGCCCCTCCACTTT. J is TRBJ1-6 and V is TRBV12-3 or TRBV12-4; 10 bases fit TRBD1. V was pared by 5 bases and J by 13 bases, with 5 bases of the junction left unmatched. This CDR3 spans 13 amino acids.